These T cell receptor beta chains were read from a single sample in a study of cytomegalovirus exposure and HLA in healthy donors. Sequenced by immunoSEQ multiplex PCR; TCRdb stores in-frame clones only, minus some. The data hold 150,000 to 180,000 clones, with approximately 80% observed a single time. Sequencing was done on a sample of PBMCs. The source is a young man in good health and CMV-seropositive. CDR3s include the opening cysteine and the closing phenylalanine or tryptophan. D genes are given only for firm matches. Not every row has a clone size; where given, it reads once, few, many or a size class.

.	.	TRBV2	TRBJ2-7	CASSESRNLYEQYF	TGTGCCAGCAGTGAAAGTAGAAACCTCTACGAGCAGTACTTC
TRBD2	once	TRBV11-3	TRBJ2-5	CASSQGGRETQYF	TGTGCCAGCAGCCAGGGCGGGAGGGAGACCCAGTACTTC
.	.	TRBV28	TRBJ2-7	CASSFQGTYEQYF	TGTGCCAGCAGTTTCCAGGGGACGTACGAGCAGTACTTC
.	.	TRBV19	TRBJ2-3	CASSMVRLGTDTQYF	TGTGCCAGTAGTATGGTGCGCCTTGGCACAGATACGCAGTATTTT
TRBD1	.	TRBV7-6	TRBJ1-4	CASSLTRGLLGKDEKLFF	TGTGCCAGCAGCTTGACGAGGGGGCTTTTAGGGAAGGATGAAAAACTGTTTTTT
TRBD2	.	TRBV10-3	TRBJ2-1	CAVRTSGRTANNEQFF	TGTGCCGTCCGGACTAGCGGGAGGACGGCGAACAATGAGCAGTTCTTC
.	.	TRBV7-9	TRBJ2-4	CASSLGAEGNIQYF	TGTGCCAGCAGCTTAGGGGCAGAAGGAAACATTCAGTACTTC
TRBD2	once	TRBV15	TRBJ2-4	CATSRDPGGVAGNIQYF	TGTGCCACCAGCAGAGATCCGGGGGGGGTAGCGGGTAACATTCAGTACTTC
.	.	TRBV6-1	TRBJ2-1	CASSEIQENEQFF	TGTGCCAGCAGTGAAATACAGGAGAATGAGCAGTTCTTC
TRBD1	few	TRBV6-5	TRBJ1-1	CASSYTQGGGTEAFF	TGTGCCAGCAGTTACACCCAAGGGGGCGGCACTGAAGCTTTCTTT
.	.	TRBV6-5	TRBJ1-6	CASSPEGNGNSPLHF	TGTGCCAGCAGTCCGGAGGGGAACGGGAATTCACCCCTCCACTTT
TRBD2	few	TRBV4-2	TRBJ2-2	CASSQGLAGGANTGELFF	TGTGCCAGCAGCCAAGGGCTAGCGGGTGGCGCGAACACCGGGGAGCTGTTTTTT
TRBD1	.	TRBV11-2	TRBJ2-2	CASSGQGTGELFF	TGTGCCAGCAGCGGACAGGGAACCGGGGAGCTGTTTTTT
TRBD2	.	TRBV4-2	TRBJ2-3	CASSQLAGGTDTQYF	TGTGCCAGCAGCCAACTAGCGGGAGGAACAGATACGCAGTATTTT
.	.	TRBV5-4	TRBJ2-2	CASSLTERELFF	TGTGCCAGCAGCCTCACGGAGAGGGAGCTGTTTTTT
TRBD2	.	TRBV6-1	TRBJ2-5	CASSGGSGRGETQYF	TGTGCCAGCAGTGGGGGTAGCGGGAGAGGAGAGACCCAGTACTTC
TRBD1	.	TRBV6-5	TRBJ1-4	CASSYETGGYEKLFF	TGTGCCAGCAGTTACGAAACAGGGGGCTATGAAAAACTGTTTTTT
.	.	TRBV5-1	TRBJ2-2	CASSSVSITGELFF	TGCGCCAGCAGCTCCGTTTCTATCACCGGGGAGCTGTTTTTT
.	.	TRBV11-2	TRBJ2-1	CASSLGQANEQFF	TGTGCCAGCAGCTTAGGACAGGCCAATGAGCAGTTCTTC
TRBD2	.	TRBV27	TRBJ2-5	CASSLGGGEETQYF	TGTGCCAGCAGTTTAGGGGGAGGGGAGGAGACCCAGTACTTC
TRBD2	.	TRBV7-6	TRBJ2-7	CASSVAGTTYEQYF	TGTGCCAGCAGCGTCGCCGGGACTACCTACGAGCAGTACTTC
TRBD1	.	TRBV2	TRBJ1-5	CAGGTGEGSGQPQHF	TGTGCCGGAGGGACAGGGGAAGGTTCCGGTCAGCCCCAGCATTTT
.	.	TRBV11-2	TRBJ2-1	CASSLRQSYGDYNEQFF	TGTGCCAGCAGCTTACGCCAGTCTTACGGAGACTACAATGAGCAGTTCTTC
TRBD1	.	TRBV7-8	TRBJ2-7	CASSLAPTGTGGIYEQYF	TGTGCCAGCAGCTTAGCCCCGACCGGGACAGGGGGTATCTACGAGCAGTACTTC
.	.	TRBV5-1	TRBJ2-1	CASSSAGGNEQFF	TGCGCCAGCAGCTCTGCGGGCGGTAATGAGCAGTTCTTC
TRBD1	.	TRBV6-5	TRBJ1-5	CASSFRTGGSNQPQHF	TGTGCCAGCAGTTTCCGAACAGGGGGTAGCAATCAGCCCCAGCATTTT
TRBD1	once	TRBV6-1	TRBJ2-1	CASSQGQGLSHEQFF	TGTGCCAGCAGTCAGGGACAGGGATTGTCGCATGAGCAGTTCTTC
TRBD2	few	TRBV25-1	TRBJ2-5	CASSGTSGRWQETQYF	TGTGCCAGCAGTGGGACTAGCGGGAGATGGCAAGAGACCCAGTACTTC
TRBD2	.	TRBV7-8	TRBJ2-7	CASSLGGGSLEQYF	TGTGCCAGCAGCTTAGGGGGAGGGAGCCTTGAGCAGTACTTC
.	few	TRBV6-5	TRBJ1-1	CASRYTQNTEAFF	TGTGCCAGCAGATACACTCAGAACACTGAAGCTTTCTTT
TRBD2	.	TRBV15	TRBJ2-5	CATSRGGLAGVGETQYF	TGTGCCACCAGCAGAGGCGGACTAGCGGGAGTGGGGGAGACCCAGTACTTC
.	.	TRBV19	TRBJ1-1	CASRGGRHNTEAFF	TGTGCCAGTAGAGGAGGACGTCACAACACTGAAGCTTTCTTT
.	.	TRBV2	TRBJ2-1	CASSPNINPGVVEQFF	TGTGCCAGCAGTCCAAACATTAACCCAGGGGTCGTGGAGCAGTTCTTC